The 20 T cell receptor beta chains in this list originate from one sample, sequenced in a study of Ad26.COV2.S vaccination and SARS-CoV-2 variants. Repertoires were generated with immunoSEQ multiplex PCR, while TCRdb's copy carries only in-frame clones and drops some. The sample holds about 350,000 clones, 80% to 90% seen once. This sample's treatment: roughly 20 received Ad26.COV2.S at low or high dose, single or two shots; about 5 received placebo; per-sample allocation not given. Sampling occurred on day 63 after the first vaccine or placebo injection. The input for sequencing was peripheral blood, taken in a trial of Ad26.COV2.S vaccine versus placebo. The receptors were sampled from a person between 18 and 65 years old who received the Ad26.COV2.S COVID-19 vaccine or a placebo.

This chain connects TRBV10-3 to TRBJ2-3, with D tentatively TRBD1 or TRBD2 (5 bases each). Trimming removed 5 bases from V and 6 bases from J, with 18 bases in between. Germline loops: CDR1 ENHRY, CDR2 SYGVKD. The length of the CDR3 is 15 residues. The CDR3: CAISSRETPTDTQYF. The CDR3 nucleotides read TGTGCCATCAGTAGCAGGGAGACCCCTACGGATACGCAGTATTTT.

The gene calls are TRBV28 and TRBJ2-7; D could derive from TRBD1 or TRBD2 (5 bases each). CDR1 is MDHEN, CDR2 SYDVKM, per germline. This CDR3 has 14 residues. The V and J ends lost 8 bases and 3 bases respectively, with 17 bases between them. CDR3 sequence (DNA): TGTGCCAGCCTTCGGGACGTGAGTAACTACGAGCAGTACTTC. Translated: CASLRDVSNYEQYF.

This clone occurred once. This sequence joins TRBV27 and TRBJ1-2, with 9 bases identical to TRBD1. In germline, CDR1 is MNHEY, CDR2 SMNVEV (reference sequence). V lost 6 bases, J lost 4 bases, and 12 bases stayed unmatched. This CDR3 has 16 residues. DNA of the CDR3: TGTGCCAGCAGCCGCGGTATTACAGGGGGCAGCTATGGCTACACCTTC. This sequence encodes CASSRGITGGSYGYTF.

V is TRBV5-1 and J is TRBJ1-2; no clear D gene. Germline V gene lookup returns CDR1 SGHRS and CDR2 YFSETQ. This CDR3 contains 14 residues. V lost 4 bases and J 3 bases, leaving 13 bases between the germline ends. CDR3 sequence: CASSGSPTDYGYTF. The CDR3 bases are TGCGCCAGCAGCGGGAGCCCGACCGACTATGGCTACACCTTC.

For the CDR3, the DNA is TGTGCCAGCAGTTGGGGACCTGAAAAACTGTTTTTT. Amino acids: CASSWGPEKLFF. The rearrangement joins TRBV6-2 or TRBV6-3 to TRBJ1-4, with D possibly being TRBD1 (5 bases). Germline CDR1 is MNHEY and CDR2 is SVGEGT. The CDR3 is 12 residues long. V lost 4 bases, J lost 7 bases, and 7 bases lay in between.

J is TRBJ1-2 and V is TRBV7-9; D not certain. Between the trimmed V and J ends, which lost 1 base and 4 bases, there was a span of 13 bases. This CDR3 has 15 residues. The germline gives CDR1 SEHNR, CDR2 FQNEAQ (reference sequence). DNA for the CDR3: TGTGCCAGCAGCTTAGTATTGGCAGGAGGCTATGGCTACACCTTC. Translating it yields CASSLVLAGGYGYTF.

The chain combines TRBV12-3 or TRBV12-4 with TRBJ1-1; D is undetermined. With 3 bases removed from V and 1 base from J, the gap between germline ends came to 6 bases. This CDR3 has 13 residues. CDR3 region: CASSLGTNTEAFF. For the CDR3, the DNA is TGTGCCAGCAGTTTGGGAACGAACACTGAAGCTTTCTTT.

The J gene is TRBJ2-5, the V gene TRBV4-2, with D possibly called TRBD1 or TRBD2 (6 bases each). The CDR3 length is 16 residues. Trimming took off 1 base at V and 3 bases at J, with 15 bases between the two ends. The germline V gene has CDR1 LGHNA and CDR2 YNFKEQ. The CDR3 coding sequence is TGTGCCAGCAGCCAAGGCGTCGGAGGGGGGAAAGAGACCCAGTACTTC. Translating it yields CASSQGVGGGKETQYF.

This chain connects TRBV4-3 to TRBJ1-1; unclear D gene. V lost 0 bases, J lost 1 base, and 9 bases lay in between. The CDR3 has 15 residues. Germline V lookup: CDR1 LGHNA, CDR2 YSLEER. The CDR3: CASSQEREANTEAFF. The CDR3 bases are TGCGCCAGCAGCCAAGAGCGCGAGGCGAACACTGAAGCTTTCTTT.

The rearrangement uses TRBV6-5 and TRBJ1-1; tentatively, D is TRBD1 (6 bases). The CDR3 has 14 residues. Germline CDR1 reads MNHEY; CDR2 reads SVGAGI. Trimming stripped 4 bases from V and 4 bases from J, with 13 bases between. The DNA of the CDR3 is TGTGCCAGCAGTTTACAGGGATCAACCACTGAAGCTTTCTTT. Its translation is CASSLQGSTTEAFF.

CDR3 region: CASRSNGGRRGTNYGYTF. The CDR3 DNA sequence: TGTGCCAGCAGGAGCAATGGGGGCAGGAGGGGGACTAACTATGGCTACACCTTC. The chain recombines TRBV11-2 with TRBJ1-2; weak D call: TRBD1 (6 bases). CDR1 is SGHAT, CDR2 FQNNGV, per germline. V was cut by 6 bases and J by 0 bases, with 23 bases left in between. The CDR3 covers 18 residues.

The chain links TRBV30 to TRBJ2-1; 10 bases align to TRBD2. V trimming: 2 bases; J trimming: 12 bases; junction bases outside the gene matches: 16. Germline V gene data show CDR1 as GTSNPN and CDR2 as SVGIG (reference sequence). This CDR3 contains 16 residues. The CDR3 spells CAWSLMASGRSNAQFF. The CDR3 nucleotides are TGTGCCTGGAGTCTCATGGCTAGCGGGAGATCCAACGCGCAGTTCTTC.

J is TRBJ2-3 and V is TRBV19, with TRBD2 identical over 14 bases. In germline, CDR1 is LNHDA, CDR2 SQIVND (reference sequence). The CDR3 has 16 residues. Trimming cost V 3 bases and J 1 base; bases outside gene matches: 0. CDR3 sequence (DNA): TGTGCCAGTAGTATGGGACTAGCGGGGGGCACAGATACGCAGTATTTT. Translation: CASSMGLAGGTDTQYF.

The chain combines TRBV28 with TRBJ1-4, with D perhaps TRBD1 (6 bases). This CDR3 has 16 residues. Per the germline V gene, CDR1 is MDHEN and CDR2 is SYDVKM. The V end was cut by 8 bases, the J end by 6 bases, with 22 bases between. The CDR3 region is CASRNGGSLSDEKLFF. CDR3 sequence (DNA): TGTGCCAGCCGTAACGGGGGCTCTCTGTCGGATGAAAAACTGTTTTTT.

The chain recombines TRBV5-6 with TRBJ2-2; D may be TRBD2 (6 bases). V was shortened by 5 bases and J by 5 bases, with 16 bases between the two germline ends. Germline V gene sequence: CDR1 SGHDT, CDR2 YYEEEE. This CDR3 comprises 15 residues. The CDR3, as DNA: TGTGCCAGCAGTTTCCTACCCGGGGGTACCGGGGAGCTGTTTTTT. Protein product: CASSFLPGGTGELFF. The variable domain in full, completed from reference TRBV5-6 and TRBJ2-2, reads DAGVTQSPTHLIKTRGQQVTLRCSPKSGHDTVSWYQQALGQGPQFIFQYYEEEERQRGNFPDRFSGHQFPNYSSELNVNALLLGDSALYLCASSFLPGGTGELFFGEGSRLTVL.

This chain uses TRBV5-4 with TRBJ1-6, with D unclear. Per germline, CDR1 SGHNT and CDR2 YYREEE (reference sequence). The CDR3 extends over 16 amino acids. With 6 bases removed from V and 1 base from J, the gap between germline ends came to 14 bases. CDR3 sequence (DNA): TGTGCCAGCACCACATCTCCGGGGTCCTATAATTCACCCCTCCACTTT. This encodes CASTTSPGSYNSPLHF.

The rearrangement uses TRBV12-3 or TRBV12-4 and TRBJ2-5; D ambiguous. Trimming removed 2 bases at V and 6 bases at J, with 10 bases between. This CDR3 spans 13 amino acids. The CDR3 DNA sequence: TGTGCCAGCAGTTTATTGGGAAAAAAGACCCAGTACTTC. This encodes CASSLLGKKTQYF.

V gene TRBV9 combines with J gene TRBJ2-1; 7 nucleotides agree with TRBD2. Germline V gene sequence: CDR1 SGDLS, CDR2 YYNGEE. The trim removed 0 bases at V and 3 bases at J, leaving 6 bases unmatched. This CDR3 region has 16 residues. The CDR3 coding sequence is TGTGCCAGCAGCGTAGCGGGGCGGGAGCTCTACAATGAGCAGTTCTTC. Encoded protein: CASSVAGRELYNEQFF.

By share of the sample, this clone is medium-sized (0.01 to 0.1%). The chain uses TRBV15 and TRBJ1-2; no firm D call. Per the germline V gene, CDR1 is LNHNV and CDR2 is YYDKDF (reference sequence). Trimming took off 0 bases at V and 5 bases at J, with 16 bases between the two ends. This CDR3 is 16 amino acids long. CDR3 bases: TGTGCCACCAGCAGAGAACCGGTCAACAGCTATTATGGCTACACCTTC. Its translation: CATSREPVNSYYGYTF.

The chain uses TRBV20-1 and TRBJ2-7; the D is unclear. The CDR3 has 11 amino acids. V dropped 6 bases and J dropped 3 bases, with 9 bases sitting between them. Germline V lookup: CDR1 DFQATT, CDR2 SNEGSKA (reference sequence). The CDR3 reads CSASFDYEQYF. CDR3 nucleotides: TGCAGTGCCTCCTTCGACTACGAGCAGTACTTC.